This T cell receptor (beta chain) was profiled in a study of read filtering for tumor transcriptome and immune sequencing. In the study overall: Fewer than ten patients were R-ISS I, roughly 17 were R-ISS II, more than five were R-ISS III. RNA-seq yielded only roughly 75 to 1273 TCR reads, IR-seq about 4 to 10.27 million.

The CDR3 runs to 13 residues. V gave up 5 bases and J gave up 3 bases, with 10 bases separating them. The library was built from roughly 400 ng RNA with molecular barcoded adaptors for alpha/delta and beta/gamma chains. TCRdb analysed the reads with MiXCR anew, one entry per CDR3 protein. The sample includes tens of thousands of distinct CDR3 sequences, nearly 20% of them seen just once. This clonotype was detected ten times or more. What was sequenced was a population of CD138-negative cells sorted from bone marrow. The source is a donor over 35 with multiple myeloma. The chain uses TRBV12-3 or TRBV12-4 and TRBJ1-2; maybe TRBD1 (5 bases). The CDR3 nucleotides are TGTGCCAGCAGTAAAGGGACCGACTATGGCTACACCTTC. Its translation is CASSKGTDYGYTF.